Sequencing of this T cell receptor (beta chain) was carried out in a study of multiple sclerosis patients with progressive multifocal leukoencephalopathy. Assay used: immunoSEQ multiplex PCR; TCRdb lists only in-frame clones, some missing. The table records around 25,000 clones, approximately 89% of them present only once. As for time point: roughly 12 months of natalizumab therapy. This CDR3 contains 14 residues. V dropped 6 bases and J dropped 3; count of bases not matched to a gene: 5. Germline V gives CDR1 SNHLY, CDR2 FYNNEI. The TCR originated in a man between 25 and 39 years old with multiple sclerosis. The chain couples TRBV2 to TRBJ2-3; 8 bases are a match to TRBD1. The sample was PBMCs, taken from a patient treated with natalizumab. DNA for the CDR3: TGTGCCAGCAGCGCCCAGGGGGCTACAGATACGCAGTATTTT. Translating it yields CASSAQGATDTQYF.